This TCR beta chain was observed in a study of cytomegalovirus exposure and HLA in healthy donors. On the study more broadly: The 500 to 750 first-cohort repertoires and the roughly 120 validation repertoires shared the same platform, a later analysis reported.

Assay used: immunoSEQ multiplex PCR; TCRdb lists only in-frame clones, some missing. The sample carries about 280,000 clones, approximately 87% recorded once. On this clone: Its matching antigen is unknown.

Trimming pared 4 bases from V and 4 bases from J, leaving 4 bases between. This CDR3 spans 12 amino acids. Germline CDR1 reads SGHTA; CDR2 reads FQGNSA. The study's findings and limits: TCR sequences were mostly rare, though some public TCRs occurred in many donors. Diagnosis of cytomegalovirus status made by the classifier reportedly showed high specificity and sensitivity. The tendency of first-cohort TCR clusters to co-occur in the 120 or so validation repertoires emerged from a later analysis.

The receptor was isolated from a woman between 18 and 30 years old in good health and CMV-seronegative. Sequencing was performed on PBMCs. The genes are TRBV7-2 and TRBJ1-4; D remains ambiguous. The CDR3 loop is CASSSSNEKLFF. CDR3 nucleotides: TGTGCCAGCAGCTCTAGTAATGAAAAACTGTTTTTT. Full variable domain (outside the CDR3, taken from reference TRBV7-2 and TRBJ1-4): GAGVSQSPSNKVTEKGKDVELRCDPISGHTALYWYRQSLGQGLEFLIYFQGNSAPDKSGLPSDRFSAERTGGSVSTLTIQRTQQEDSAVYLCASSSSNEKLFFGSGTQLSVL.